The rows below give T cell receptor beta chains drawn from one sample of a study of cytotoxic CD8 clonotypes in ibrutinib-treated CLL. Sequencing was performed with immunoSEQ multiplex PCR; in TCRdb, only in-frame clones are kept and a portion is missing. The sample lists 30,000 to 50,000 clones; roughly 65% were seen once. The starting material was PBMCs, obtained at disease progression, from a patient treated with ibrutinib. The receptors were sampled from a human donor with chronic lymphocytic leukemia. The CDR3 runs from the conserved cysteine through the conserved F or W. D genes are given only for firm matches. Some rows have no size entry. The others give once, few or many, or a class for an expanded clone.

>TRBV12-2|NA|NA|TRBJ2-7
TGTGCAAGTCGCTCGGGACTAGCGGGATTCTGTTACGAGCAGTACTTC
CASRSGLAGFCYEQYF
>TRBV19|once|TRBD2|TRBJ2-1
TGTGCCAGTAGTATAGAGGCTAGCGGGAACTATGAGCAGTTCTTC
CASSIEASGNYEQFF
>TRBV7-2|NA|TRBD1|TRBJ1-1
TGTGCCAGCAGCCGCGGGACAGGGGGCACTGAAGCTTTCTTT
CASSRGTGGTEAFF
>TRBV7-6|NA|TRBD2|TRBJ2-5
TGTGCCACCTCGGCAACTAGCGGGAGAACAGAGACCCAGTACTTC
CATSATSGRTETQYF
>TRBV6-5|NA|NA|TRBJ2-7
TGTGCCAGCAGGAGCCCAGGGATGGAACGCGAGCAGTACTTC
CASRSPGMEREQYF
>TRBV6-7|NA|NA|TRBJ2-7
TGTGCCCTCGGGGCGCCCTGCTACGAGCAGTACTTC
CALGAPCYEQYF
>TRBV19|NA|TRBD2|TRBJ2-1
TGTGCCAGTAGTATCGGGACTACGCAGTTCTTC
CASSIGTTQFF
>TRBV9|NA|NA|TRBJ2-2
TGTGCCAGCAGCGTGCAGTTCGGGGAGCTGTTTTTT
CASSVQFGELFF
>TRBV28|NA|NA|TRBJ1-5
TGTGCCAGCAGGGACATTTGGGCTCAGCCCCAGCATTTT
CASRDIWAQPQHF
>TRBV11-1|NA|TRBD2|TRBJ2-3
TGTGCCAGCAGCCGAAATCTAGCGGGAGGATACGCAGATACGCAGTATTTT
CASSRNLAGGYADTQYF
>TRBV7-2|NA|NA|TRBJ1-1
TGTGCCAGCAGCAGGAATGGGGGGGAGAACACTGAAGCTTTCTTT
CASSRNGGENTEAFF
>TRBV11-2|NA|TRBD1|TRBJ1-1
TGTGCCAGCAGCTTAGCCCGGGACAGGAACACTGAAGCTTTCTTT
CASSLARDRNTEAFF
>TRBV4-1|NA|TRBD2|TRBJ2-3
TGCGCCAGCAGCCAAGTACCAGCGGGAGGTGTTGATACGCAGTATTTT
CASSQVPAGGVDTQYF
>TRBV5-6|NA|NA|TRBJ2-1
TGTGCCAGCAGCCTTAGCGGTCTATCCTACAATGAGCAGTTCTTC
CASSLSGLSYNEQFF
>TRBV2|NA|NA|TRBJ2-1
TGTGCCAGCTCGCCGGGACTTTACGATGAGCAGTTCTTC
CASSPGLYDEQFF
>TRBV11-3|once|TRBD1|TRBJ2-2
TGTGCCAGCAGCTTAGTAACAGGGGGCATCGGGGAGCTGTTTTTT
CASSLVTGGIGELFF
>TRBV19|NA|NA|TRBJ2-2
TGTGCCAGTAGTAACGAGGGGTGGTACCGAGACACCGGGGAGCTGTTTTTT
CASSNEGWYRDTGELFF
>TRBV7-8|NA|NA|TRBJ2-7
TGTGCCAGCAGCTTAAGTAGAGGCCTCTTATACGAGCAGTACTTC
CASSLSRGLLYEQYF
>TRBV6-5|few|NA|TRBJ2-2
TGTGCCAGCAACTCAGGGGCCACCACCGGGGAGCTGTTTTTT
CASNSGATTGELFF
>TRBV7-9|NA|NA|TRBJ2-7
TGTGCCAGCAGCCCCCCCAGCGGTAGCGGAAACTACGAGCAGTACTTC
CASSPPSGSGNYEQYF
>TRBV7-3|few|NA|TRBJ2-3
TGTGCCAGCAGCGAGGGGCTAGCGAGCACAGATACGCAGTATTTT
CASSEGLASTDTQYF
>TRBV29-1|NA|TRBD1|TRBJ1-1
TGCAGCGTTGCCCAGGGGGGGAACACTGAAGCTTTCTTT
CSVAQGGNTEAFF
>TRBV5-1|NA|NA|TRBJ2-7
TGCGCCAGCAGCCTAGGACCGATTTCCTCCTACGAGCAGTACTTC
CASSLGPISSYEQYF
>TRBV7-2|NA|TRBD1|TRBJ2-1
TGTGCCAGCAGCTTAGCGCGCAGGGGGCGTAACAATGAGCAGTTCTTC
CASSLARRGRNNEQFF
>TRBV5-1|NA|NA|TRBJ1-3
TGCGCCAGCAGCCCCTATGGGGCAGGGGCGGGAAACACCATATATTTT
CASSPYGAGAGNTIYF